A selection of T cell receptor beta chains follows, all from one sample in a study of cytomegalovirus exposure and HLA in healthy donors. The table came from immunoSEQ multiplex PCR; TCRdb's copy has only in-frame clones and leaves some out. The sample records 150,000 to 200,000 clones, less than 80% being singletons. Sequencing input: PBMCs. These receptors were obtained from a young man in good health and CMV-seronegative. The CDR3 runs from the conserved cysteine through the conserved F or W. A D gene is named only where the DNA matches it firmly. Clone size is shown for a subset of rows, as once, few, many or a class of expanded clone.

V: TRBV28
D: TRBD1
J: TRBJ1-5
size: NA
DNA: TGTGCCAGCACTCGGACAGGGGCCCATCAGCCCCAGCATTTT
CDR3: CASTRTGAHQPQHF

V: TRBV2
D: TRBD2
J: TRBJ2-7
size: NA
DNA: TGTGCCAGCAGTGACGTCGGGAGGGACGAGCAGTACTTC
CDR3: CASSDVGRDEQYF

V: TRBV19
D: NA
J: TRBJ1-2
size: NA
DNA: TGTGCCACGCAAACGCGGGGGCGGAACTATGGCTACACCTTC
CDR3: CATQTRGRNYGYTF

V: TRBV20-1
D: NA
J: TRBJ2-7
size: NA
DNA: TGCAGTGCTAGAGCAGGGAACGAGCAGTACTTC
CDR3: CSARAGNEQYF

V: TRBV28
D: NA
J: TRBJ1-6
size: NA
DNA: TGTGCCAGCAGTTTCTGGGCAGGGGTGGTTTCACCCCTCCACTTT
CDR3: CASSFWAGVVSPLHF

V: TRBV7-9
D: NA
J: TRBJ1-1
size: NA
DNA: TGTGCCAGCAGCTTTACCGGTGGCACTGAAGCTTTCTTT
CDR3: CASSFTGGTEAFF

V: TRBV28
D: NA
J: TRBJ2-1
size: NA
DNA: TGTGCCAGCAGGCCCAGGGGTCAGAGTGCCTGCGAGCAGTTCTTC
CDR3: CASRPRGQSACEQFF

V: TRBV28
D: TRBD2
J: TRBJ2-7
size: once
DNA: TGTGCCAGCAGTTTGGTAGCGGGGCCCTACGTGGTCCAGTACTTC
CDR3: CASSLVAGPYVVQYF

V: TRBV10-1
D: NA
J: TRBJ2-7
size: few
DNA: TGCGCCAGCAGTGAGTCCCGGGGACTGGGGGGAGAGCAGTACTTC
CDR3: CASSESRGLGGEQYF

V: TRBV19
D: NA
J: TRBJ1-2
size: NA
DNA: TGTGCCGCTTCGGCTCCCGACAAGTTTTTGGGCTACACCTTC
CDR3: CAASAPDKFLGYTF

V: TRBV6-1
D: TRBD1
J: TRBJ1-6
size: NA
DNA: TGTGCCAGCAAAGACAGGGTTTCACCCCTCCACTTT
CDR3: CASKDRVSPLHF

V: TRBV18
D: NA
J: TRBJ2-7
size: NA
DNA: TGTGCCAGCTCACCACGGCAGGGGCCCTCCTACGAGCAGTACTTC
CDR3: CASSPRQGPSYEQYF

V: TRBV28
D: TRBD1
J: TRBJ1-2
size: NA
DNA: TGTGCCAGTCAGGGGGCTGAGGGCTACACCTTC
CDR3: CASQGAEGYTF

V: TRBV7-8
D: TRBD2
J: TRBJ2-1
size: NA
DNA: TGTGCCAGCACCCGGACTAGCGGATCCTCCTACAATGAGCAGTTCTTC
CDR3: CASTRTSGSSYNEQFF

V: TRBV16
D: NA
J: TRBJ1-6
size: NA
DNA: TGTGCCAGCAGCCCGGGTGGGAGGGCAAGCTCACCCCTCCACTTT
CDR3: CASSPGGRASSPLHF

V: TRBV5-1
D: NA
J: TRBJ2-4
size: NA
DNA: TGCGCCAGCTCCGGGACACCCCCCGGGGGGTACATTCAGTACTTC
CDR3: CASSGTPPGGYIQYF

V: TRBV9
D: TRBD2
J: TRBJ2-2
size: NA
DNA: TGTGCCAGCAGCGTAGTCCCGACTAGCGGGGGGGCGAACACCGGGGAGCTGTTTTTT
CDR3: CASSVVPTSGGANTGELFF

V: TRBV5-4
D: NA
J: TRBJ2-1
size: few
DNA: TGTGCCAGCAGCCGCGAGGACTTTGAGCAGTTCTTC
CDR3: CASSREDFEQFF

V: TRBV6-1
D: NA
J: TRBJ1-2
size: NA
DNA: TGTGCCAGCAGTGCACAGGGAGCTAACTATGGCTACACCTTC
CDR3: CASSAQGANYGYTF

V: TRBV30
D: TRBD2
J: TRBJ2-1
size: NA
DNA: TGTGCCTGGCAGGGCGGGAGGCCCTACAATGAGCAGTTCTTC
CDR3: CAWQGGRPYNEQFF

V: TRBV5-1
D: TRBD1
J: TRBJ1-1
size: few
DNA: TGCGCCAGCACCAGTCTCGAGACAGGGTACACTGAAGCTTTCTTT
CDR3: CASTSLETGYTEAFF

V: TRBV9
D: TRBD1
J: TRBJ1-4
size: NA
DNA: TGTGCCAGCAGCGGTAGCAGGGGGCGGGCTAATGAAAAACTGTTTTTT
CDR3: CASSGSRGRANEKLFF

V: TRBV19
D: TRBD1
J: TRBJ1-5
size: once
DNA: TGTGCCAGTAGTGGACAGGGAAGGAGCAATCAGCCCCAGCATTTT
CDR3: CASSGQGRSNQPQHF

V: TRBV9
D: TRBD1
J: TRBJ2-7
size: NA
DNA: TGTGCCAGCAGCAAAGGACAGGGGGCAGTTAGGGAGCAGTACTTC
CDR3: CASSKGQGAVREQYF

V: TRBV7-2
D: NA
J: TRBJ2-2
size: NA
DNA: TGTGCCAGCAGCTTAGTGGGCGGGGAGTACACCGGGGAGCTGTTTTTT
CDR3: CASSLVGGEYTGELFF

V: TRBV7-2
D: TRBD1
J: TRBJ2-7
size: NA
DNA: TGTGCCAGCAGCTTAGAGGGGACAGGTCTCTACGAGCAGTACTTC
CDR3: CASSLEGTGLYEQYF

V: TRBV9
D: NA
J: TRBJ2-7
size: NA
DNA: TGTGCCAGCAGCCGAGAGGACAGAAATGCCTACGAGCAGTACTTC
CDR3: CASSREDRNAYEQYF

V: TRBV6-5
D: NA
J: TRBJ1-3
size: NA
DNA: TGTGCCAGCAGTTACTCTCCAGTCTTCGACACCATATATTTT
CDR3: CASSYSPVFDTIYF

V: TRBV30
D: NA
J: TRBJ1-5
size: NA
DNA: TGTGCCTGGAGTGTAGGAGGAAGCAATCAGCCCCAGCATTTT
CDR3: CAWSVGGSNQPQHF

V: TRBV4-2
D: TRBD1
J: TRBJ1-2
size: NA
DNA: TGTGCCAGCAGCCAAGCGGACAGGGTCGGCTACACCTTC
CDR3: CASSQADRVGYTF

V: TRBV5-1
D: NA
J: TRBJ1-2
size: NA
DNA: TGCGCCAGCAGATTCCCGGGAGCGGCGGGTGGCTACACCTTC
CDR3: CASRFPGAAGGYTF

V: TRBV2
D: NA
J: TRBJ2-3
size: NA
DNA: TGTGCCAGCAGTGACAAAGATACGCAGTATTTT
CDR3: CASSDKDTQYF

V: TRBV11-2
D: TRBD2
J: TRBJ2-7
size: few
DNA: TGTGCCAGCAGCTCCTCGTTGGGTAGCGGGAGTCTCAGGACCTACGAGCAGTACTTC
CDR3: CASSSSLGSGSLRTYEQYF

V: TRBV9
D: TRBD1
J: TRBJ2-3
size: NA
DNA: TGTGCCAGCAGCGTGGGACAGAGCCTTTCTAGCACAGATACGCAGTATTTT
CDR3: CASSVGQSLSSTDTQYF

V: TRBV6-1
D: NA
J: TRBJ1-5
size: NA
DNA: TGTGCCAGCAGCCCGGGGGGAAGTAGCAATCAGCCCCAGCATTTT
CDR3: CASSPGGSSNQPQHF

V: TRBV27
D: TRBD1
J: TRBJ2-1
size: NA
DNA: TGTGCCAGCAGTTCAGGACAGGGAAGGAATGAGCAGTTCTTC
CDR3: CASSSGQGRNEQFF

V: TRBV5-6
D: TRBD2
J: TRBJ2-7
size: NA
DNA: TGTGCCAGCAGCTGGACTAGCGGGAGGGTCACCTACGAGCAGTACTTC
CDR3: CASSWTSGRVTYEQYF

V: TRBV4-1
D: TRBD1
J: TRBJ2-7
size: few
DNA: TGCGCCAGCAGCCAACCGGGACAGGGGGACAACGAGCAGTACTTC
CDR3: CASSQPGQGDNEQYF

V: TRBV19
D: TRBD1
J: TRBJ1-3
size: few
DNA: TGTGCCAGTGGACAGGGGGCATCCGGAAACACCATATATTTT
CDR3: CASGQGASGNTIYF

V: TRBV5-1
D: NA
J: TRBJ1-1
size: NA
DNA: TGCGCCAGCAAACGCGGGGGCTCGGCCACTGAAGCTTTCTTT
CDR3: CASKRGGSATEAFF

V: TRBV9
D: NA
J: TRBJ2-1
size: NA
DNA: TGTGCCAGCAGCCCACGAGGGTACCTCTCCTACAATGAGCAGTTCTTC
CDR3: CASSPRGYLSYNEQFF

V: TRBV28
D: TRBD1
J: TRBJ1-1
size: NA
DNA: TGTGCCAGCAGGGACGGGACAGGCTTACCGAACACTGAAGCTTTCTTT
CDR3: CASRDGTGLPNTEAFF

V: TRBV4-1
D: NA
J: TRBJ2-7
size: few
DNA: TGCGCCAGCAGCCAAATACCCCAGGGTTCCTACGAGCAGTACTTC
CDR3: CASSQIPQGSYEQYF

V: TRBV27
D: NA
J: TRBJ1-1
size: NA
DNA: TGTGCCAGCAGTTTACTCAGGGGTGTGAACACTGAAGCTTTCTTT
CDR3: CASSLLRGVNTEAFF

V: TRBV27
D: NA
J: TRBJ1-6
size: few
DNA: TGTGCCAGCAGCTCCTACAGGGTTCGGTCCTATAATTCACCCCTCCACTTT
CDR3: CASSSYRVRSYNSPLHF

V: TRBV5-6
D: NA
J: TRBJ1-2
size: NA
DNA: TGTGCCAGCAGCTTCCCCGCGGGAGGCTACACCTTC
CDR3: CASSFPAGGYTF

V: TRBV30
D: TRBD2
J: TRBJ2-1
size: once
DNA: TGTGCCTGGGTAGCGGGAGGGCCTGGAAATGAGCAGTTCTTC
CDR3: CAWVAGGPGNEQFF

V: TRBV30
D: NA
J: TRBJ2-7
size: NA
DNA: TGTGCCTGGAGTGTTGACAACTCCTACGAGCAGTACTTC
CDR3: CAWSVDNSYEQYF

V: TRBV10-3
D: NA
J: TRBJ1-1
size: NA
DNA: TGTGCCATCAGTGATCCCGCAGGGGTAAACACTGAAGCTTTCTTT
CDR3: CAISDPAGVNTEAFF

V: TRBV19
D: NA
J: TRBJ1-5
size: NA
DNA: TGTGCCAGCGGCCTGCAGGGAATAAGTCAGCCCCAGCATTTT
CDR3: CASGLQGISQPQHF

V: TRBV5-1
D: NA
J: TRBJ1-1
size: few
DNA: TGCGCCAGCAGGCCCTCGCAGGGGAACACTGAAGCTTTCTTT
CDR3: CASRPSQGNTEAFF

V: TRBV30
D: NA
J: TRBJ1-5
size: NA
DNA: TGTGCCTGGAGTGTAATAGGGCAGGGGCACTTTGAGCCCCAGCATTTT
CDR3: CAWSVIGQGHFEPQHF

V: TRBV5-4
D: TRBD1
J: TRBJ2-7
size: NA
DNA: TGCGCCAGCAGCTTGGGGACAGGGCCCTACGAGCAGTACTTC
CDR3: CASSLGTGPYEQYF

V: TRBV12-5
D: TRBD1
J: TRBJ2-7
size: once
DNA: TGTGCTAGTGCGAGTGACAGGGGTTACGAGCAGTACTTC
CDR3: CASASDRGYEQYF

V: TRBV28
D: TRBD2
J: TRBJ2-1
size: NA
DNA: TGTGCCAGCATCCCGGGAAGCGGGAACAATGAGCAGTTCTTC
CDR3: CASIPGSGNNEQFF

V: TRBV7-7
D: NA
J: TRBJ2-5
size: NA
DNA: TGTGCTAGCAGCTTAGAGCAGGGAGGAGCAGAGACCCAGTACTTC
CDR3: CASSLEQGGAETQYF

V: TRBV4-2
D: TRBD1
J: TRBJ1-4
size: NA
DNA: TGTGCCAGCAGCCAAGTAATGTCAGGGGGCTTCACAACTAATGAAAAACTGTTTTTT
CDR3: CASSQVMSGGFTTNEKLFF

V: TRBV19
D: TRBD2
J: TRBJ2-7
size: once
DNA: TGTGCCAGTAGTATGTGGGGAGAGACTAGCGGTTCCTACGAGCAGTACTTC
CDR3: CASSMWGETSGSYEQYF

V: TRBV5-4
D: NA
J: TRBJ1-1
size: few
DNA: TGTGCCAGCAGCTTGTTGATCCAGGGGGAAGCTTTCTTT
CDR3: CASSLLIQGEAFF